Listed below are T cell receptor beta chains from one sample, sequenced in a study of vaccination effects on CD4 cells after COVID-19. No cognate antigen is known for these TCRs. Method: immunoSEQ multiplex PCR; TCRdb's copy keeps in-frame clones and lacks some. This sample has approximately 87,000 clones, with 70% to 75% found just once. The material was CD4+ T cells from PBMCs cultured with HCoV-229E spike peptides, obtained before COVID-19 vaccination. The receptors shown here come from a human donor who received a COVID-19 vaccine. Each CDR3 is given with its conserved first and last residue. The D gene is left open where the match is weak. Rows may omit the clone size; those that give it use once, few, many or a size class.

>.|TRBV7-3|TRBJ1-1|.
CASSRGERGLGMNTEAFF
TGTGCCAGCAGCCGTGGGGAAAGGGGGTTGGGAATGAACACTGAAGCTTTCTTT
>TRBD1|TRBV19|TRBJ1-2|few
CASIPPGQGSYGYTF
TGTGCCAGTATCCCACCCGGACAGGGTTCCTATGGCTACACCTTC
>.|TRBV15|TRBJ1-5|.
CATSGSTTYSNQPQHF
TGTGCCACCAGCGGATCGACGACGTATAGCAATCAGCCCCAGCATTTT
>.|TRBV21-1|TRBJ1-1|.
CASSKALSGTAEAFF
TGTGCCAGCAGCAAAGCGCTTTCAGGGACAGCCGAAGCTTTCTTT
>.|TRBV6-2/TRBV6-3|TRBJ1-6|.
CASSWRTNSPLHF
TGTGCCAGCAGTTGGAGAACTAATTCACCCCTCCACTTT
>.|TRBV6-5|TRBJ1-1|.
CASSYGRKGNTEAFF
TGTGCCAGCAGTTACGGAAGAAAGGGGAACACTGAAGCTTTCTTT
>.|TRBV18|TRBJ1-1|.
CASSPGLSQNTEAFF
TGTGCCAGCTCACCAGGGCTGAGCCAGAACACTGAAGCTTTCTTT
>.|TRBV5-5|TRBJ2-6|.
CASSLVGGIASGANVLTF
TGTGCCAGCAGCTTGGTAGGGGGTATTGCGTCTGGGGCCAACGTCCTGACTTTC
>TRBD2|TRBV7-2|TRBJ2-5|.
CASSLTSGEETQYF
TGTGCCAGCAGCCTTACTAGCGGGGAAGAGACCCAGTACTTC
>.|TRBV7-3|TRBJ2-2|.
CASSLMGITNTGELFF
TGTGCCAGCAGCTTAATGGGGATTACGAACACCGGGGAGCTGTTTTTT
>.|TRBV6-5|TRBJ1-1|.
CASSSFPIIVNTEAFF
TGTGCCAGCAGTTCCTTCCCCATAATCGTGAACACTGAAGCTTTCTTT
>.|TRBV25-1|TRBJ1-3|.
CASRDSSGNTIYF
TGTGCCAGCAGGGACAGTTCGGGAAACACCATATATTTT
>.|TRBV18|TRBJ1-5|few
CASSPPGREGQPQHF
TGTGCCAGCTCACCACCGGGCAGGGAAGGTCAGCCCCAGCATTTT
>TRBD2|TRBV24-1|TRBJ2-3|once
CATSDSSGGAPDTQYF
TGTGCCACCAGTGATAGTAGCGGGGGGGCCCCAGATACGCAGTATTTT
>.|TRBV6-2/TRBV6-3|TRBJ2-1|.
CASSSRGLEFF
TGTGCCAGCAGTTCCAGGGGACTGGAGTTCTTC
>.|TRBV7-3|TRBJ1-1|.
CASSIGGGTEAFF
TGTGCCAGCAGCATAGGGGGGGGCACTGAAGCTTTCTTT
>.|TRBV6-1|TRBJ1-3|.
CASSEKGLDTIYF
TGTGCCAGCAGTGAGAAGGGTTTGGACACCATATATTTT
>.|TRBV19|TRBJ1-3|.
CASDGPRTGNTIYF
TGTGCCAGTGACGGGCCTAGGACTGGAAACACCATATATTTT
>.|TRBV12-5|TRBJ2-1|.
CASGFLSRHEQFF
TGTGCTAGTGGTTTTTTATCGAGGCATGAGCAGTTCTTC
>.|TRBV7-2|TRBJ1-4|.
CASSLGHNNEKLFF
TGTGCCAGCAGCTTAGGACATAATAATGAAAAACTGTTTTTT
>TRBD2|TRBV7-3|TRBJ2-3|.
CASSTGTSGDTQYF
TGTGCCAGCAGCACGGGGACTAGCGGCGATACGCAGTATTTT
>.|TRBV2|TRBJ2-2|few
CASSEYAGSIGELFF
TGTGCCAGCAGTGAATATGCTGGGTCCATCGGGGAGCTGTTTTTT
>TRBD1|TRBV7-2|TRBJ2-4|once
CASSPGTGGGNIQYF
TGTGCCAGCAGCCCTGGGACAGGGGGTGGGAACATTCAGTACTTC
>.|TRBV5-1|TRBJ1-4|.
CASSEQGSNEKLFF
TGCGCCAGCAGTGAGCAGGGCTCAAATGAAAAACTGTTTTTT
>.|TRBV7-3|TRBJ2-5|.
CASSSGGMETQYF
TGTGCCAGCAGCTCCGGAGGGATGGAGACCCAGTACTTC
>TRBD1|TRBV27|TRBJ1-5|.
CASRHLGGPGQGGRGPQHF
TGTGCCAGCCGACATCTTGGGGGACCCGGGCAGGGGGGAAGAGGGCCCCAGCATTTT
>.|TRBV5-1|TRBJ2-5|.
CASSLVTANQETQYF
TGCGCCAGCAGCTTGGTGACAGCTAACCAAGAGACCCAGTACTTC
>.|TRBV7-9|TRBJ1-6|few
CASIRGNSPLHF
TGTGCCAGCATTAGAGGGAATTCACCCCTCCACTTT
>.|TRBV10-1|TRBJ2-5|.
CASSEATARRETQYF
TGCGCCAGCAGTGAGGCGACAGCGAGGCGAGAGACCCAGTACTTC
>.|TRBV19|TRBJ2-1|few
CATTPDPRLDNEQFF
TGTGCCACCACTCCCGACCCAAGGCTGGACAATGAGCAGTTCTTC
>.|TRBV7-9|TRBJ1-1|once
CASSWDTEAFF
TGTGCCAGCAGCTGGGACACTGAAGCTTTCTTT
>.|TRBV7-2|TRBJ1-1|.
CASSLVLGDMSTEAFF
TGTGCCAGCAGCTTAGTTCTCGGGGATATGAGCACTGAAGCTTTCTTT
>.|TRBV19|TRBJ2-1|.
CASSTPTGTGNEQFF
TGTGCCAGTAGTACCCCGACGGGAACGGGCAATGAGCAGTTCTTC
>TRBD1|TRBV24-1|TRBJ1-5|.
CATSGGDSYQPQHF
TGTGCCACCAGTGGGGGGGACAGCTATCAGCCCCAGCATTTT
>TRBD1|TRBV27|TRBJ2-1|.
CASSWDRGPYEQFF
TGTGCCAGCAGTTGGGACAGGGGGCCCTATGAGCAGTTCTTC
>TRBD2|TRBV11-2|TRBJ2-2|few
CASTGLVATGELFF
TGTGCCAGCACCGGACTAGTGGCCACCGGGGAGCTGTTTTTT
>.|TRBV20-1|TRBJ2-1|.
CSALSRDEQFF
TGCAGTGCCCTAAGCCGGGATGAGCAGTTCTTC
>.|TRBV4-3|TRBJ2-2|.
CASSQPKDGWAGELFF
TGCGCCAGCAGCCAGCCCAAGGACGGTTGGGCCGGGGAGCTGTTTTTT
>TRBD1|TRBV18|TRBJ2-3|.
CASSRGQAITDTQYF
TGTGCCAGCTCGCGCGGACAGGCGATCACAGATACGCAGTATTTT
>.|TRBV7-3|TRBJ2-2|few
CASSPTRNTGELFF
TGTGCCAGCAGCCCAACAAGGAACACCGGGGAGCTGTTTTTT
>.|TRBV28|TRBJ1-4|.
CASSPRFLVKLFF
TGTGCCAGCAGTCCAAGGTTTCTGGTAAAACTGTTTTTT
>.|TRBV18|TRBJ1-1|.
CATSGARNTEAFF
TGTGCCACCAGCGGGGCAAGGAACACTGAAGCTTTCTTT
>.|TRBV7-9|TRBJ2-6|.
CASSSIEGSGANVLTF
TGTGCCAGCAGCTCGATAGAGGGTTCTGGGGCCAACGTCCTGACTTTC
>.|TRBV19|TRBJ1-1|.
CASRPGRTRGTEAFF
TGTGCCAGTAGGCCTGGACGGACCCGAGGCACTGAAGCTTTCTTT
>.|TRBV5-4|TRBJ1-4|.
CASSLGGPNEKLFF
TGTGCCAGCAGCTTGGGAGGGCCTAATGAAAAACTGTTTTTT
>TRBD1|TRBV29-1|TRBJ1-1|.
CSVDRGNTEAFF
TGCAGCGTGGACAGGGGGAACACTGAAGCTTTCTTT
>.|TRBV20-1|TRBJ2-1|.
CSARREGEQFF
TGCAGTGCTAGGAGAGAGGGAGAGCAGTTCTTC
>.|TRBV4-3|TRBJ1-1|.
CASSQERGNTEAFF
TGCGCCAGCAGCCAAGAAAGGGGGAACACTGAAGCTTTCTTT